This paragraph reports one TCR beta chain. Its antigen has not been determined. No much larger clonotype is one base removed from it; base qualities were not supplied. This specimen belongs to a study of shared clonotypes between healthy human individuals (dated by TCRdb to about 2020). Background on the whole study: A few men and a couple of women, aged 18 to 49 years, made up the cohort. For each donor, CD4 naive and CD4 memory were each given three plates, CD8 naive was given two plates, and CD8 memory was given one plate. To estimate repertoire size and how much clonotypes are shared between individuals, the study performed deep sequencing of blood TCR repertoires from a few healthy adults. Libraries were prepared and TCR repertoires were sequenced by different laboratories using diverse techniques, in order to increase sequencing depth and limit assay-specific biases. Leukapheresis yielded between about 0.9 and 8.9 billion PBMCs per donor.

V loses 3 bases, J loses 7 bases, and the germline ends lie 12 bases apart. The CDR3, cysteine through phenylalanine, is 13 amino acids long. The retained sequence is limited to the CDR3, 39 bases, with the frame set at the first base. Taken from the germline V gene, the CDR1 and CDR2 loops are SNHLY and FYNNEI. Donors were healthy HIV-negative adults with no recently reported acute infections or vaccinations. Every donor was a Caucasian adult residing in Nashville, Tennessee, USA. CD4+ T cells were enriched through magnetic negative selection, after which naive cells were positively selected on CD45RA and the remaining negative fraction served as the memory subset. Blood was obtained by leukapheresis, after which PBMCs were separated by Ficoll-Histopaque density gradient centrifugation and cryopreserved in liquid nitrogen vapor phase. Purity and quantity of every magnetically sorted T cell population were checked by analytical flow cytometry. From each sorted fraction, genomic DNA was isolated and quantified by UV absorbance on a Nanodrop 2000c.

Here is what the overall study found, with its caveats: Across a few donors, roughly 5.4% of naive CD4, 3.5% of naive CD8, approximately 2.5% of memory CD4, and over 0.35% of memory CD8 clonotypes were shared. Compared with non-shared clonotypes, clonotypes shared by all four sorted-subset donors had higher generation probabilities. Pairwise subsampling led to the expectation that sequencing depth would affect the degree of clonotype sharing among donors. Naive subsets generally had larger estimated clonotype richness than memory subsets. Even with the large sequencing depth, rarefaction of the sorted-subset datasets indicated that sequencing was incomplete. Sampling was limited to blood, and TCR repertoires in tissue likely differ from TCR repertoires in blood. The genetic and exposure-history diversity represented was limited by the small number of donors.

Using the deep immunoSEQ assay, TCR CDR3 regions were amplified from genomic DNA by multiplex PCR. Extracted genomic DNA from each cell subset was distributed evenly across all wells of several immunoSEQ 96-well plates, and each plate was treated as a replicate. For sorted subsets, each replicate PCR was loaded with about 200 ng genomic DNA, equivalent to about 30,000 T cell genomes. Purified libraries were quantified with a Qubit 3.0 fluorometer, sized on a Bioanalyzer 2100, and re-quantified with the KAPA Library Quantification kit. Every immunoSEQ 96-well plate was sequenced on a dedicated single-read 150-cycle Illumina NextSeq 550 flow cell. The original pipeline was this. Because the immunoSEQ output included only junctional sequences and no quality scores, the filtering could not be the same as the filtering used for full-length reads. To assign V/J genes and CDR3, sequences were annotated against IMGT germline references using PyIR, a Python wrapper for IgBLAST v1.9. Reads were filtered out if the reads had weak V/J assignments (E-value above 1e-6), no CDR3, stop codons, out-of-frame junctions, or ambiguous translated residues. V3J clonotypes were defined by identical inferred V gene, J gene, and CDR3 amino acid sequence. Percentage overlap between repertoires was computed as shared unique clonotypes divided by the size of the smaller repertoire. Repertoire richness was assessed with RTK rarefaction, the Chao1 estimator, and Recon v2.1 estimates of unobserved clonotypes. Generation probabilities for all TCRbeta clonotypes obtained by the gDNA method from a handful of donors were computed using OLGA. Entries here come from immuneACCESS through TCRdb and include only in-frame sequences with V and J called. Some clones fail to appear in such tables; in the studies checked, an unresolved V gene covers under half of the shortfall, and the cause of the remainder is unknown. That table is the source of V, J and clone size, and D and trimming were worked out from the DNA. The sample table holds about 2 million clones, of which 85% to 95% were seen once. The ten largest clones represent more than 0.1% of the sample.

The chain is made from TRBV2 and TRBJ1-2, with TRBD1 as a weak D call on 5 bases. Sequenced material: naive CD4+ T cells sorted from blood. The label giving this sample's cell subset or site can be read as: CD45RA+ positively selected. The clonotype comes from a man younger than 30 in good health. The base sequence is TGTGCCAGCAGTGAGGGGCAGTTGACTGGCTACACCTTC. It translates to CASSEGQLTGYTF.